This T cell receptor (beta chain) appears in the sequencing data of a study of lung T cells in sarcoidosis with Löfgren's syndrome. Study results and caveats: TRBV2 was the preferred pairing partner of TRAV12-1, with similar CDR3s. TRAV12-1 and TRBV2 were reportedly most expanded in Löfgren's patients.

V lost 3 bases to trimming and J lost 4 bases; unmatched junction nucleotides: 10. Per the germline V gene, CDR1 is KGHDR and CDR2 is SFDVKD. The CDR3 is 16 residues long. TCRdb ran MiXCR on the reads and lists one entry per CDR3 protein. The top ten clones hold approximately 2.2% of a sample with tens of thousands of distinct CDR3 sequences, approximately 22% of them seen once. This clonotype occurred a few times. What it recognizes is unknown. The source material was CD4+ T cells from PBMCs. The receptor's source is a human donor with sarcoidosis (Löfgren's syndrome or another form), or a control subject (not recorded which). The chain uses TRBV24-1 and TRBJ2-5, with 7 bases lining up with TRBD1. The CDR3 reads CATSDPFRGGRETQYF. The CDR3 region has the DNA TGTGCCACCAGTGATCCCTTTCGAGGGGGCCGAGAGACCCAGTACTTC.